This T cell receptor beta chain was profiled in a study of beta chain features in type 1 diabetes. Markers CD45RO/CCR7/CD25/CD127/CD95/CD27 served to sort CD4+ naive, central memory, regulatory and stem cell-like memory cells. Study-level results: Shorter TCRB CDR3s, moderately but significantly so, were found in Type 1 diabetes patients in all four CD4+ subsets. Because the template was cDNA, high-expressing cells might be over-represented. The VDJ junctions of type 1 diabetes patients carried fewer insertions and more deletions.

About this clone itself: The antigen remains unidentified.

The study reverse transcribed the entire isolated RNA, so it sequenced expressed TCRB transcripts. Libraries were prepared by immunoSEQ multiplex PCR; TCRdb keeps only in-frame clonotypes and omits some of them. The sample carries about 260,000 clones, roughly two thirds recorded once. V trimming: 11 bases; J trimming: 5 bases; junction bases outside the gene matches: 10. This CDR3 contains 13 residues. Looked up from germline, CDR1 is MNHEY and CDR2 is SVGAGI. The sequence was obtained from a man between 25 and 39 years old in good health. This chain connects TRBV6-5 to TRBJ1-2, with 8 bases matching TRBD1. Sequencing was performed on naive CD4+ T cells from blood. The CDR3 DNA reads TGTGCCTCCAGACAGGGGTTAGGATATGGCTACACCTTC. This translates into CASRQGLGYGYTF.